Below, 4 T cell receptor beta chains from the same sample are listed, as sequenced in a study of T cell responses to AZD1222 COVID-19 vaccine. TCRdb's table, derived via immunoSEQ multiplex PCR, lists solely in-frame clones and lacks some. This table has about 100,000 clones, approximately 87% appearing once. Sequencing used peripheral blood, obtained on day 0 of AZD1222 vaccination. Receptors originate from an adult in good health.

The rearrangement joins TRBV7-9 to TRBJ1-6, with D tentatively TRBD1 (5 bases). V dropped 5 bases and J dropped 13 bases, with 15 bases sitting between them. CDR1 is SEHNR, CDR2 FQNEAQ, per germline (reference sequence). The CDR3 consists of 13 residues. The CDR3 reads CASSPGPFSPLHF. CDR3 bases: TGTGCCAGCAGCCCGGGGCCGTTTTCGCCCCTCCACTTT.

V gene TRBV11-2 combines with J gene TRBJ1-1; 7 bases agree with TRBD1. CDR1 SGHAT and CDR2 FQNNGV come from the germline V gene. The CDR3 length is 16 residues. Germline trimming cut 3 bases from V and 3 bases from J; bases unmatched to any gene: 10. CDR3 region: CASSFPTGAIDTEAFF. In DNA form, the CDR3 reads TGTGCCAGCAGCTTTCCTACAGGGGCGATTGACACTGAAGCTTTCTTT.

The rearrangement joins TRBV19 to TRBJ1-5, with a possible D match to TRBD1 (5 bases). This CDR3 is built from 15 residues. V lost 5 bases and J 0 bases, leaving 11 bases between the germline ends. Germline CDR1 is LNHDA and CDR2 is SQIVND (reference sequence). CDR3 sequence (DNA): TGTGCCAGTAGTTTTTCAGGGTATAGCAATCAGCCCCAGCATTTT. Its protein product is CASSFSGYSNQPQHF. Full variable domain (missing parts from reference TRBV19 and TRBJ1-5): DGGITQSPKYLFRKEGQNVTLSCEQNLNHDAMYWYRQDPGQGLRLIYYSQIVNDFQKGDIAEGYSVSREKKESFPLTVTSAQKNPTAFYLCASSFSGYSNQPQHFGDGTRLSIL.

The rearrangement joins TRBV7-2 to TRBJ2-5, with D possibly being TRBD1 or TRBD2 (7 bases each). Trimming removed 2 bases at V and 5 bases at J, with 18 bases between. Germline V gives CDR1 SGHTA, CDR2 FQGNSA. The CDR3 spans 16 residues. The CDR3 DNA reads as TGTGCCAGCAGCTTACCGGGGGGACAGCCAAGGGAGACCCAGTACTTC. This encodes CASSLPGGQPRETQYF.